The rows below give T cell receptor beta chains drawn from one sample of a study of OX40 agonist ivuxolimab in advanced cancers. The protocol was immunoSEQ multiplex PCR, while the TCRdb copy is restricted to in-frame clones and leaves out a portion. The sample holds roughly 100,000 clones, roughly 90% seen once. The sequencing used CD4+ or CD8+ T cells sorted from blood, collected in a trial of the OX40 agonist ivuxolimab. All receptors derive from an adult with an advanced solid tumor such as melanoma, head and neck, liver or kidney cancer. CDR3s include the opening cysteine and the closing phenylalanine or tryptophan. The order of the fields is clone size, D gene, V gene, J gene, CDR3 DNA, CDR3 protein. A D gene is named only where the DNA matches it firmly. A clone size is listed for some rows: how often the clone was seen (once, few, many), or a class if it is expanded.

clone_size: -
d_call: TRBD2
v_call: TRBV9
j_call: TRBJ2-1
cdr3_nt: TGTGCCAGCAGCGTAGGAAGCGGGGGGGCACTTGAGCAGTTCTTC
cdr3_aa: CASSVGSGGALEQFF

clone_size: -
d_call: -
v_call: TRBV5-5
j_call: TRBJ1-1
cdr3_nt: TGTGCCAGCAGCTGGGGTGAGGCCACTGAAGCTTTCTTT
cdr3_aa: CASSWGEATEAFF

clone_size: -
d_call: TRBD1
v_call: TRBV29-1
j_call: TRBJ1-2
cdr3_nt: TGCAGCGTTGAAGATCAGGGGGAGGGTCCTGTCGGTGGCTACACCTTC
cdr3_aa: CSVEDQGEGPVGGYTF

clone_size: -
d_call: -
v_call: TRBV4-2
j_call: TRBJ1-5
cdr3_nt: TGTGCCAGCAGCTTACAGGGAGCAAGCAATCAGCCCCAGCATTTT
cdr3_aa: CASSLQGASNQPQHF

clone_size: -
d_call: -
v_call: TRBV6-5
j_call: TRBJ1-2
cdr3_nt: TGTGCCAGCAGTCGGACAGAAAGCTATGGCTACACCTTC
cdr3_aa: CASSRTESYGYTF

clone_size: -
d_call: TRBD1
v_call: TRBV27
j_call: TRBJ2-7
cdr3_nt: TGTGCCAGCGCGGACAGGGGGAGCGAGCAGTACTTC
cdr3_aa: CASADRGSEQYF

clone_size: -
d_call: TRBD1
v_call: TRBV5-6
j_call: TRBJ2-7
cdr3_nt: TGTGCCAGCAGCTTGGGGTTGTCAGGGGGTCCCTACGAGCAGTACTTC
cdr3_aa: CASSLGLSGGPYEQYF

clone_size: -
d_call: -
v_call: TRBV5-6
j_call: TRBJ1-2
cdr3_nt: TGTGCCAGCAGCTTGGTCCGGGCTAACTATGGCTACACCTTC
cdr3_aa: CASSLVRANYGYTF

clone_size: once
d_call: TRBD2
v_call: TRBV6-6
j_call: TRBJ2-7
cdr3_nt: TGTGCCAGCAGTCCCACGGGGGCGGGGGGTGGAGAGCAGTACTTC
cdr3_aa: CASSPTGAGGGEQYF

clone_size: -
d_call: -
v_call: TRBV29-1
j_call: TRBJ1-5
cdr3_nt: TGCAGCGTCCAAGGTGGGGGGTCTCAGCCCCAGCATTTT
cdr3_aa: CSVQGGGSQPQHF

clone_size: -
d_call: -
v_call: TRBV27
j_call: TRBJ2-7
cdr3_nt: TGTGCCAGCAGTTCACAGGGTCCCTACGAGCAGTACTTC
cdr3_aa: CASSSQGPYEQYF

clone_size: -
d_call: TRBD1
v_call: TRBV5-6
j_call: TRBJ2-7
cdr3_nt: TGTGCCAGCAGCTTGGCCGGGACAGGGGAATACGAGCAGTACTTC
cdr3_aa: CASSLAGTGEYEQYF

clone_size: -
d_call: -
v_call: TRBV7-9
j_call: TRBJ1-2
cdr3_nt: TGTGCCAGCACCCAACCCCCAGGCTATGGCTACACCTTC
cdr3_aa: CASTQPPGYGYTF

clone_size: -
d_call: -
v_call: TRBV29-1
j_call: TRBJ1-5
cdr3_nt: TGCAGCGTTGGTATACCTAATCAGCCCCAGCATTTT
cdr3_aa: CSVGIPNQPQHF

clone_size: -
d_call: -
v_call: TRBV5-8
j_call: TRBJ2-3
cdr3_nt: TGTGCCAGCAGCTCAATGTCAGATACGCAGTATTTT
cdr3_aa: CASSSMSDTQYF

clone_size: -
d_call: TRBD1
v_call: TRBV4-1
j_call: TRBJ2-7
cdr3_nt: TGCGCCAGCAGCCAGCTTTCGGGACAGGGGGCCTACGAGCAGTACTTC
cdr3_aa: CASSQLSGQGAYEQYF

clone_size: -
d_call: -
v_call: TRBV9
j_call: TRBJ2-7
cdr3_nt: TGTGCCAGCAGCGTAGGTAGCGACTACGAGCAGTACTTC
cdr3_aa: CASSVGSDYEQYF

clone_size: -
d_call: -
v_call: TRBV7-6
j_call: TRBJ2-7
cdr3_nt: TGTGCCAGCAGCACCGACCCTTACGAGCAGTACTTC
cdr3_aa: CASSTDPYEQYF

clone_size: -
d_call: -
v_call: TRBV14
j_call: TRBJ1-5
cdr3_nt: TGTGCCAGCAGCCAAGAAGACCAGCCCCAGCATTTT
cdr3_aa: CASSQEDQPQHF

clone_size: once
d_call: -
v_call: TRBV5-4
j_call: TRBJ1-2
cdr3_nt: TGTGCCAGCAGCTTGGGCGAAGCTAACTATGGCTACACCTTC
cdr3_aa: CASSLGEANYGYTF

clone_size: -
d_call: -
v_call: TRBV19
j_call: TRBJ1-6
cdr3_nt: TGTGCCAGTAGTATCAGTGCCTCTCCGGGACGGTCACCCCTCCACTTT
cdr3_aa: CASSISASPGRSPLHF

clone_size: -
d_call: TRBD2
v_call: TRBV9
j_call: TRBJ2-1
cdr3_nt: TGTGCCAGCAGCTTCGCCGGGACTAGCGGGGTCTCCTACAATGAGCAGTTCTTC
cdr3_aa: CASSFAGTSGVSYNEQFF

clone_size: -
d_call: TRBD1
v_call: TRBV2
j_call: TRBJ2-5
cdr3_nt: TGTGCCAGTAGGGACAGGGTCCAAGAGACCCAGTACTTC
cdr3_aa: CASRDRVQETQYF

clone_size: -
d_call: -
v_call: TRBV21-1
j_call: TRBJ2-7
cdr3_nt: TGTGCCAGCAGCAAAGCGCCCTGGTGGCCGCCCTCCTACGAGCAGTACTTC
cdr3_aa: CASSKAPWWPPSYEQYF

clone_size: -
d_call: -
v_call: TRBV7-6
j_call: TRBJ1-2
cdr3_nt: TGTGCCAGCAGCCTCGGTCCCGCGTCAGGCTATGGCTACACCTTC
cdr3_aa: CASSLGPASGYGYTF

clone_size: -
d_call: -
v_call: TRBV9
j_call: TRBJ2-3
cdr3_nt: TGTGCCAGCAGCGAAGGAGATACGCAGTATTTT
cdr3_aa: CASSEGDTQYF

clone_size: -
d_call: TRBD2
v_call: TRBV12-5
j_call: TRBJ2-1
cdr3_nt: TGTGCTAGTGAGAGCGGGAGCTACAATGAGCAGTTCTTC
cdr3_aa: CASESGSYNEQFF

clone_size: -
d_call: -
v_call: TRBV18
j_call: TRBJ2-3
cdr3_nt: TGTGCCAGCTCACCGGAGGACCCAGTCACAGATACGCAGTATTTT
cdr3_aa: CASSPEDPVTDTQYF

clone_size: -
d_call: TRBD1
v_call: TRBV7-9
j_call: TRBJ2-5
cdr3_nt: TGTGCCAGCAGCTCCGGGACAGGGGGTATAGAGACCCAGTACTTC
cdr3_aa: CASSSGTGGIETQYF

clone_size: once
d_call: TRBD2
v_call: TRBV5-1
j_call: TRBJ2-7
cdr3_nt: TGCGCCAGCAGAATAGCGGGAGGAACCTACGAGCAGTACTTC
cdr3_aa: CASRIAGGTYEQYF

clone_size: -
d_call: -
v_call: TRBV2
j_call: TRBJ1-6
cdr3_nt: TGTGCCAGCATCGAGGGCAGCGATAATTCACCCCTCCACTTT
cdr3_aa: CASIEGSDNSPLHF

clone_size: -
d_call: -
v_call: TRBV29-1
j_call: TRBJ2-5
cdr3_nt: TGCAGCGTCGGGACTCAAGAGACCCAGTACTTC
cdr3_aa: CSVGTQETQYF

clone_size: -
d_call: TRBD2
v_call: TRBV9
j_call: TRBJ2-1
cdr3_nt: TGTGCCAGCACCCTTGCCGGGACTAGCTACAATGAGCAGTTCTTC
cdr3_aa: CASTLAGTSYNEQFF